The 22 T cell receptor beta chains given below trace back to one sample, sequenced in a study of T cells in Graves' hyperthyroidism and ophthalmopathy. What was amplified from RNA transcripts were TCR beta CDR3 regions. TCR CDR3 regions were first amplified by RT-PCR with HTBI primers. TCRdb reprocessed the multiplex PCR reads with MiXCR, giving one entry per CDR3 protein. The sample consists of 400,000 to 600,000 distinct CDR3 sequences, roughly 16% of them appearing once. Sequencing was done on a sample of blood. These receptors all stem from a woman aged 30 to 39 with Graves' ophthalmopathy.

This clonotype was counted only a few times. The chain recombines TRBV5-5 with TRBJ2-5, with D unresolved. The V gene lost 0 bases and the J gene lost 5 bases, with 11 bases spanning the gap. CDR3 length equals 14 residues. Germline loops: CDR1 SGHKS, CDR2 YYEKEE (reference sequence). The DNA for the CDR3 is TGTGCCAGCAGCTTGGATCCGGCAGTGGAGACCCAGTACTTC. This gives the protein CASSLDPAVETQYF.

The rearrangement uses TRBV7-2 and TRBJ1-6; TRBD1 is a possible D gene (5 bases). V was pared by 2 bases and J by 11 bases, with 10 bases between. Germline-derived CDR1 and CDR2 are SGHTA and FQGNSA. There are 13 residues in the CDR3. The chain's CDR3 is CASSLRGMTPLHF. CDR3 coding DNA: TGTGCCAGCAGCTTACGGGGGATGACACCCCTCCACTTT.

This clonotype was counted between two and nine times. This chain uses TRBV4-1 with TRBJ1-3, with D perhaps matching TRBD1 (6 bases). The CDR3 consists of 19 residues. The germline V gene has CDR1 MGHRA and CDR2 YSYEKL. V gave up 10 bases and J gave up 0 bases, with 28 bases separating them. CDR3 protein: CATSRVGQRNSISGNTIYF. The CDR3 DNA is TGCGCCACCTCCCGGGTAGGACAGAGAAACTCAATCTCTGGAAACACCATATATTTT.

As to this clonotype: This may come from a read error, since a much larger clone is one base off. J is TRBJ1-2 and V is TRBV10-3; 7 nucleotides align to TRBD1. Germline V gene sequence: CDR1 ENHRY, CDR2 SYGVKD. The CDR3 is 14 amino acids. The CDR3 spells CAISGQGGDYAYTF. CDR3 in DNA: TGTGCCATCAGTGGACAGGGCGGCGACTATGCCTACACCTTC.

This clonotype was recorded many times. The chain links TRBV28 to TRBJ2-5, with TRBD1 identical over 8 bases. J gave up 6 bases and V 5 bases, and 8 bases lay outside the gene matches. The germline V gene has CDR1 MDHEN and CDR2 SYDVKM. This CDR3 spans 14 amino acids. CDR3 coding DNA: TGTGCCAGCAGTCCGCAGGGGGCTGCAAAGACCCAGTACTTC. This translates into CASSPQGAAKTQYF.

This clonotype was found many times. The genes are TRBV28 and TRBJ1-1; D ambiguous. Between the trimmed V and J ends, which lost 2 bases and 0 bases, there was a span of 7 bases. This CDR3 region has 14 residues. Germline-derived CDR1 and CDR2 are MDHEN and SYDVKM. The CDR3 DNA is TGTGCCAGCAGTTTAGGAACAATGAACACTGAAGCTTTCTTT. It codes for CASSLGTMNTEAFF. Complete variable domain (other parts from reference TRBV28 and TRBJ1-1): DVKVTQSSRYLVKRTGEKVFLECVQDMDHENMFWYRQDPGLGLRLIYFSYDVKMKEKGDIPEGYSVSREKKERFSLILESASTNQTSMYLCASSLGTMNTEAFFGQGTRLTVV.

J is TRBJ2-2 and V is TRBV5-1; TRBD2 matches 8 bases. V gave up 0 bases and J gave up 0 bases; unmatched junction bases: 4. This CDR3 has 17 residues. Per the germline V gene, CDR1 is SGHRS and CDR2 is YFSETQ. CDR3 in DNA: TGCGCCAGCAGCTTGGTTGCTAGCGGGCCGAACACCGGGGAGCTGTTTTTT. Translation: CASSLVASGPNTGELFF.

This clonotype was recorded at least ten times. J is TRBJ1-1 and V is TRBV28; no clear D. Per germline, CDR1 MDHEN and CDR2 SYDVKM. V lost 5 bases and J 5 bases, leaving 12 bases between the germline ends. The CDR3 contains 13 residues. The CDR3 DNA is TGTGCCAGCAGTCTACACCTGGGGACTGAAGCTTTCTTT. Its translation: CASSLHLGTEAFF. The variable domain in full, completed from reference TRBV28 and TRBJ1-1, reads DVKVTQSSRYLVKRTGEKVFLECVQDMDHENMFWYRQDPGLGLRLIYFSYDVKMKEKGDIPEGYSVSREKKERFSLILESASTNQTSMYLCASSLHLGTEAFFGQGTRLTVV.

V gene TRBV12-3 or TRBV12-4 combines with J gene TRBJ2-1, with 10 nucleotides matching TRBD2. V lost 9 bases and J lost 4; bases outside the gene matches: 9. The CDR3 sequence is 15 residues long. The CDR3 region has the DNA TGTGCCAGTATAGCGGGAGGAAGGGCTTACAATGAGCAGTTCTTC. Residues: CASIAGGRAYNEQFF.

The chain has TRBV7-2 and TRBJ2-6; D is unclear. The V end was cut by 1 base, the J end by 0 bases, with 13 bases between. Germline loops: CDR1 SGHTA, CDR2 FQGNSA. CDR3 length: 18 residues. DNA for the CDR3: TGTGCCAGCAGCTTAGTTACGGCCAGCCTCTCTGGGGCCAACGTCCTGACTTTC. Amino acids: CASSLVTASLSGANVLTF.

This clonotype was observed at least ten times. The CDR3 region is CASNGAGAPKNIQYF. DNA of the CDR3: TGTGCCAGCAACGGAGCGGGAGCCCCCAAAAACATTCAGTACTTC. The chain couples TRBV2 to TRBJ2-4, with TRBD2 matching over 8 bases. Germline values: CDR1 SNHLY, CDR2 FYNNEI. The V and J ends lost 7 bases and 2 bases, in that order; junction bases with no gene match: 7. This CDR3 is built from 15 residues.

This clonotype has a count of ten or more. The chain employs TRBV18 and TRBJ2-2; possible D gene TRBD1, 6 bases. Germline V gives CDR1 KGHSH, CDR2 LQKENI. The CDR3 sequence is 13 residues long. The ends were cut back, 9 bases at V and 4 bases at J, with 12 bases in the middle. The CDR3 sequence is CASSDRTTGELFF. CDR3 nucleotide sequence: TGTGCCAGTTCCGACAGGACCACCGGGGAGCTGTTTTTT.

This clonotype was counted many times. V usage is TRBV3-1 and J usage is TRBJ2-1, with D uncertain. V gave up 3 bases and J gave up 0 bases, with 12 bases separating them. CDR3 length equals 16 residues. CDR1 and CDR2 (germline): LGHDT, YNNKEL (reference sequence). The CDR3 DNA reads as TGTGCCAGCAGCCACCTAAGCGCCTACTCCTACAATGAGCAGTTCTTC. Amino acids: CASSHLSAYSYNEQFF.

The J gene is TRBJ2-1, the V gene TRBV19, with 7 nucleotides matching TRBD2. Germline lookup yields CDR1 LNHDA and CDR2 SQIVND (reference sequence). V was clipped by 1 base and J by 7 bases; unmatched bases: 7. The CDR3 sequence is 15 residues long. For the CDR3, the DNA is TGTGCCAGTAGTATAGCTGGCGGGAGAGGGAATGAGCAGTTCTTC. Protein: CASSIAGGRGNEQFF.

This clonotype appeared a few times. The V and J genes are TRBV12-3 or TRBV12-4 and TRBJ2-2; D gene uncertain. This CDR3 has 15 amino acids. The V and J ends lost 2 bases and 4 bases respectively, with 11 bases between them. The CDR3 nucleotides are TGTGCCAGCAGTTTATCCCCATCCGGCACCGGGGAGCTGTTTTTT. This encodes CASSLSPSGTGELFF.

In this sample, this clonotype turned up many times. J is TRBJ1-1 and V is TRBV3-1, with D perhaps TRBD1 (5 bases). The germline CDR1 and CDR2 sequences are LGHDT and YNNKEL (reference sequence). Trimming shortened V by 1 base and J by 4 bases, and 10 bases separated the two germline ends. CDR3 size: 14 residues. CDR3 sequence: CASSQGQPFTEAFF. CDR3 DNA sequence: TGTGCCAGCAGCCAAGGACAGCCCTTCACTGAAGCTTTCTTT.

Only a few counts were recorded for this clonotype. The chain combines TRBV12-5 with TRBJ2-1; 8 bases agree with TRBD1. Looked up from germline, CDR1 is LGHNT and CDR2 is FRNRAP. V was clipped by 1 base and J by 2 bases; unmatched bases: 4. The CDR3 totals 16 residues. DNA of the CDR3: TGTGCTAGTGGTTTGGACAGGGGGTTCGCCTACAATGAGCAGTTCTTC. Protein sequence: CASGLDRGFAYNEQFF.

This clonotype was found many times. The V gene is TRBV28, the J gene TRBJ1-1; 7 nucleotides match TRBD1. The ends lost 2 bases at V and 0 bases at J; junction bases unmatched: 9. This CDR3 is 17 amino acids long. CDR1 and CDR2 from the germline V gene are MDHEN and SYDVKM. The chain's CDR3 is CASSLDLKGAVNTEAFF. DNA of the CDR3: TGTGCCAGCAGTTTAGATTTGAAGGGGGCAGTGAACACTGAAGCTTTCTTT.

In this sample, this clonotype turned up a few times. The gene calls are TRBV24-1 and TRBJ2-3, with D maybe TRBD1 (5 bases). Deletions cut 4 bases from V and 5 bases from J, with 12 bases between. The CDR3 is made up of 14 amino acids. Germline-derived CDR1 and CDR2 are KGHDR and SFDVKD. DNA of the CDR3: TGTGCCACCAGTGAGATGGCAGGGCAAGATACGCAGTATTTT. Protein sequence: CATSEMAGQDTQYF.

This clonotype was counted at least ten times. The V and J genes are TRBV24-1 and TRBJ2-1, with 7 nucleotides matching TRBD2. Germline assignment: CDR1 KGHDR and CDR2 SFDVKD. This CDR3 is 17 amino acids long. Unmatched junction bases numbered 11, after V lost 4 bases and J lost 3 bases. CDR3 residues: CATSDPRHGTNYNEQFF. The CDR3 DNA follows: TGTGCCACCAGTGACCCAAGACACGGGACTAACTACAATGAGCAGTTCTTC.

In its sample, this clonotype was seen many times. The chain is built from TRBV5-1 and TRBJ1-1, with D maybe TRBD1 (5 bases). The CDR3 runs 13 residues. The V gene's germline CDR1 is SGHRS and CDR2 YFSETQ. Trimming removed 7 bases at V and 3 bases at J, with 13 bases between. The CDR3 loop reads CASAAGRDTEAFF. CDR3 DNA: TGCGCCAGCGCCGCCGGCAGGGACACTGAAGCTTTCTTT.

CDR3 sequence: CASRFGVTGELFF. The CDR3 bases are TGTGCCAGCAGGTTTGGGGTGACCGGGGAGCTGTTTTTT. The V gene is TRBV2, the J gene TRBJ2-2; D not resolved. The V end was cut by 6 bases, the J end by 5 bases, with 10 bases between. This CDR3 has 13 residues. CDR1 and CDR2 from the germline V gene are SNHLY and FYNNEI.